This T cell receptor beta chain stems from a study of Graves' ophthalmopathy and Graves' hyperthyroidism. This clonotype came up many times. TCR beta CDR3 amplification used RNA transcripts. In the first round, RT-PCR was carried out with HTBI primers, and a multiplex PCR formed the second round. TCRdb ran MiXCR on the multiplex PCR reads and lists one entry per CDR3 protein. The sample includes around 470,000 distinct CDR3 sequences, about an eighth of them seen just once. The specimen was blood. The sequence derives from a woman in her 30s with Graves' ophthalmopathy.

CDR3 sequence reads: CASSSTWTGRGYGYTF. The CDR3 nucleotides are TGTGCCAGTAGCAGTACTTGGACGGGCCGGGGCTATGGCTACACCTTC. This chain joins TRBV19 and TRBJ1-2; no definite D call. V dropped 6 bases and J dropped 4 bases, with 21 bases sitting between them. This CDR3 is 16 amino acids long. Per the germline V gene, CDR1 is LNHDA and CDR2 is SQIVND (reference sequence).